These 13 T cell receptor beta chains share one sample of origin, sequenced in a study of ipilimumab plus nivolumab after autologous stem cell transplantation. Here immunoSEQ multiplex PCR was the method, and the copy in TCRdb shows in-frame clones only, minus some. The sample includes approximately 40,000 clones, approximately 92% of them seen just once. Sequences were derived from PBMCs, sampled in a trial of ipilimumab plus nivolumab as post-transplant consolidation. The origin of the receptors is a male donor with multiple myeloma.

The chain carries TRBV5-1 and TRBJ1-4, with a weak D call TRBD1 (5 bases). V was pared by 0 bases and J by 8 bases, with 11 bases between. Germline V gives CDR1 SGHRS, CDR2 YFSETQ. There are 14 residues in the CDR3. The CDR3 loop reads CASSLVAGREKLFF. The CDR3 DNA follows: TGCGCCAGCAGCTTGGTGGCAGGGAGGGAAAAACTGTTTTTT.

The chain links TRBV7-2 to TRBJ1-4, with 9 bases lining up with TRBD1. This CDR3 spans 14 amino acids. With 3 bases clipped from V and 11 bases from J, the junction kept 7 bases outside the gene matches. In germline, CDR1 is SGHTA, CDR2 FQGNSA. For the CDR3, the DNA is TGTGCCAGCAGCTTGGGACAGGGTTTCGTCAAACTGTTTTTT. Amino acids: CASSLGQGFVKLFF.

The chain employs TRBV5-6 and TRBJ2-3, with 7 bases aligning to TRBD1. The J segment lost 3 bases and the V segment lost 4 bases, leaving 2 bases of the junction unmatched. Germline-derived CDR1 and CDR2 are SGHDT and YYEEEE. CDR3 size: 13 residues. The CDR3 loop reads CASSHRGTDTQYF. CDR3 nucleotides: TGTGCCAGCAGCCACAGGGGTACAGATACGCAGTATTTT.

The chain has TRBV25-1 and TRBJ1-1; tentative D call: TRBD1 (6 bases). Trimming left V 1 base short and J 1 base short, with 10 bases between. The germline CDR1 and CDR2 sequences are MGHDK and SYGVNS. The CDR3 contains 15 residues. The CDR3: CASSESNRANTEAFF. The CDR3 region has the DNA TGTGCCAGCAGTGAATCCAACAGGGCGAACACTGAAGCTTTCTTT.

CDR3 sequence (DNA): TGTGCCAGCAGTGAAGACAGGGGGATTGGCTACACCTTC. It translates to CASSEDRGIGYTF. The chain couples TRBV2 to TRBJ1-2, with 8 bases matching TRBD1. The CDR3 extends over 13 amino acids. Losses at the gene ends were 1 base for V and 7 bases for J; bases not matched to a gene: 2. Per the germline V gene, CDR1 is SNHLY and CDR2 is FYNNEI.

V is TRBV7-3 and J is TRBJ2-2; D unresolved. Germline V lookup: CDR1 SGHTA, CDR2 FQGTGA. This CDR3 spans 15 amino acids. Deletions cut 2 bases from V and 0 bases from J, with 7 bases between. The CDR3: CASSLSTTNTGELFF. The CDR3 DNA sequence: TGTGCCAGCAGCTTATCTACTACGAACACCGGGGAGCTGTTTTTT.

V gene TRBV7-8 combines with J gene TRBJ1-4, with a weak D call TRBD1 (5 bases). V was cut by 5 bases and J by 0 bases, with 13 bases left in between. The length of the CDR3 is 16 residues. Germline assignment: CDR1 SGHVS and CDR2 FQNEAQ. CDR3 sequence (DNA): TGTGCCAGCAGCCAGGCCCAGGGTGCAACTAATGAAAAACTGTTTTTT. Its translation is CASSQAQGATNEKLFF.

The chain has TRBV5-8 and TRBJ2-7; a possible D gene is TRBD1 (5 bases). The CDR3 is made up of 13 amino acids. Trimming left V 5 bases short and J 4 bases short, with 13 bases between. Looked up from germline, CDR1 is SGHTS and CDR2 is YDEGEE. CDR3 bases: TGTGCCAGCAGGGCAGGGTTTGTTTACGAGCAGTACTTC. It translates to CASRAGFVYEQYF.

The chain carries TRBV7-6 and TRBJ2-5, with a possible D match to TRBD2 (6 bases). Trimming shortened V by 5 bases and J by 2 bases, and 12 bases separated the two germline ends. CDR3 length: 14 residues. Germline CDR1 SGHVS, CDR2 FNYEAQ. CDR3 bases: TGTGCCAGCAGCCCCGGGACTGTACAAGAGACCCAGTACTTC. Its protein is CASSPGTVQETQYF.

This clone was seen a handful of times. The CDR3 loop is CASSSPGIGEQFF. CDR3 bases: TGTGCCAGCAGCTCACCAGGGATTGGTGAGCAGTTCTTC. This sequence joins TRBV7-6 and TRBJ2-1, with D maybe TRBD1 (5 bases). Germline values: CDR1 SGHVS, CDR2 FNYEAQ. The CDR3 is 13 amino acids. The ends were cut back, 4 bases at V and 9 bases at J, with 13 bases in the middle.

In the case of this clone: One end of the junction is discordant with germline, which a read error may explain. V is TRBV2 and J is TRBJ2-5; the match to TRBD2 covers 15 bases. Germline V gene lookup returns CDR1 SNHLY and CDR2 FYNNEI. There are 16 residues in the CDR3. CDR3: CASGGLAGGRGEAQYF. The CDR3 DNA reads as TGTGCCAGCGGAGGACTAGCGGGGGGGCGGGGAGAGGCCCAGTACTTC.

The chain employs TRBV7-2 and TRBJ2-7, with 7 positions matching TRBD1. The germline V gene has CDR1 SGHTA and CDR2 FQGNSA. The CDR3 is 15 residues long. Germline trimming cut 1 base from V and 1 base from J; bases unmatched to any gene: 4. CDR3 bases: TGTGCCAGCAGCTTAGGACAGGGCCTATCCTACGAGCAGTACTTC. Translated: CASSLGQGLSYEQYF.

The V and J genes are TRBV14 and TRBJ1-1, with D maybe TRBD1 (6 bases). Deletions cut 2 bases from V and 5 bases from J, with 12 bases between. CDR3 length equals 14 residues. CDR1 SGHDN and CDR2 FVKESK come from the germline V gene. The CDR3 DNA reads as TGTGCCAGCAGCCAATGGCAGGGGATAACTGAAGCTTTCTTT. Protein: CASSQWQGITEAFF.